The T cell receptor beta chain under discussion was sequenced for a study of T cells in Graves' hyperthyroidism and ophthalmopathy. This clonotype was counted at least ten times. TCR beta CDR3 regions were amplified from RNA transcripts. The primer set for the first-round RT-PCR of the TCR CDR3 was HTBI. TCRdb recomputed calls from the multiplex PCR reads with MiXCR, one row per CDR3 protein. This sample has some 350,000 distinct CDR3 sequences, with more than 20% found just once. This CDR3 is 14 amino acids long. Germline V lookup: CDR1 DFQATT, CDR2 SNEGSKA (reference sequence). V was trimmed by 5 bases and J by 0 bases, leaving 13 bases between them.

Sequencing was done on a sample of blood. The sequence derives from a man aged 50 or older with Graves' hyperthyroidism. The chain links TRBV20-1 to TRBJ2-5, with D unclear. CDR3 in amino acids: CSAQLSRYQETQYF. In DNA, the CDR3 is TGCAGTGCTCAGCTCTCGAGGTACCAAGAGACCCAGTACTTC.